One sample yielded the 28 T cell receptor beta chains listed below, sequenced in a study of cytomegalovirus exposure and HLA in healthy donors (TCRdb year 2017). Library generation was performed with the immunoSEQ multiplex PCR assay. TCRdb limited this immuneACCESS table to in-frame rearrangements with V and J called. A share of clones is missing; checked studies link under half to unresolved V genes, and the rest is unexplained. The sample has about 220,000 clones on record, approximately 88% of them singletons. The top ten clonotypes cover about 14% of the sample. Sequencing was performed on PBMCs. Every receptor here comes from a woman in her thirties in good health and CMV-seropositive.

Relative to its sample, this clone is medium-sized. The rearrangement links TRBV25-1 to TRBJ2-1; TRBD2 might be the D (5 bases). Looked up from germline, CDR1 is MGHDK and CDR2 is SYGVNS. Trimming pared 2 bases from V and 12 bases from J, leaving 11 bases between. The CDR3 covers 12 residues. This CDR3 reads CASSEIRGWQFF. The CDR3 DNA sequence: TGTGCCAGCAGTGAAATCCGGGGTTGGCAGTTCTTC.

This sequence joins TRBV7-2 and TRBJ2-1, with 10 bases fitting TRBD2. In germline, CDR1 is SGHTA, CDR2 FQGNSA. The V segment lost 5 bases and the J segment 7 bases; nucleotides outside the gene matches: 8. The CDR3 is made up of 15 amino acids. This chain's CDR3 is CASSPSGRVENEQFF. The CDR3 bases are TGTGCCAGCAGCCCCAGCGGGAGGGTGGAGAATGAGCAGTTCTTC.

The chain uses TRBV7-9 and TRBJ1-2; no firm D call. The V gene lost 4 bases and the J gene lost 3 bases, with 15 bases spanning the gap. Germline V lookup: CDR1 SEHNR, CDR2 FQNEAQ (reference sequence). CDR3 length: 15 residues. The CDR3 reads CASSYNTGRDYGYTF. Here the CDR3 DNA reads TGTGCCAGCAGCTATAATACTGGACGAGACTATGGCTACACCTTC.

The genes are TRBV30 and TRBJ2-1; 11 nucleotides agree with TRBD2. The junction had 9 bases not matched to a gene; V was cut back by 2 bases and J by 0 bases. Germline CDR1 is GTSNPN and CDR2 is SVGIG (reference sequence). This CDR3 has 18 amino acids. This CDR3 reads CAWSLGTSGMSSYNEQFF. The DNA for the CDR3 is TGTGCCTGGAGTTTGGGGACTAGCGGAATGAGCTCCTACAATGAGCAGTTCTTC.

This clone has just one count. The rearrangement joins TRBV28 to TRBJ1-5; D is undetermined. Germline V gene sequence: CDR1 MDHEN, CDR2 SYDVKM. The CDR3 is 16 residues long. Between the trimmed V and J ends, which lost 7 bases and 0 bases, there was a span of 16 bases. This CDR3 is CASTWVPGTSNQPQHF. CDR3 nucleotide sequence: TGTGCCAGCACCTGGGTCCCAGGAACTAGCAATCAGCCCCAGCATTTT.

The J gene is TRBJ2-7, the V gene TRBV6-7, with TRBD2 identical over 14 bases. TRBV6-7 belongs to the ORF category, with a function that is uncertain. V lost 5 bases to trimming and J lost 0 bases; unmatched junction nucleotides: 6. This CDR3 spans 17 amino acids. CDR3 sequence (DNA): TGTGCCAGCAGTACGACTAGCGGGAGGGCGATCTCCTACGAGCAGTACTTC. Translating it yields CASSTTSGRAISYEQYF.

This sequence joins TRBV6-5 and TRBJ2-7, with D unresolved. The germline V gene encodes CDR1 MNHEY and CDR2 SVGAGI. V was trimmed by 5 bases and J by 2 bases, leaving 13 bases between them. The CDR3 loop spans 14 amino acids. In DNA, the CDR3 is TGTGCCAGCAGTCTAAGCGCCCTAACCTACGAGCAGTACTTC. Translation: CASSLSALTYEQYF.

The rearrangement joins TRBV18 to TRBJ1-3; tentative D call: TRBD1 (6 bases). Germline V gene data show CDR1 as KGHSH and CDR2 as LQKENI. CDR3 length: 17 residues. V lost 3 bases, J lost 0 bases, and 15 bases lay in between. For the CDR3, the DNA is TGTGCCAGCTCACCTCCGGGGGGGCGGACCTCTGGAAACACCATATATTTT. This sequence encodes CASSPPGGRTSGNTIYF.

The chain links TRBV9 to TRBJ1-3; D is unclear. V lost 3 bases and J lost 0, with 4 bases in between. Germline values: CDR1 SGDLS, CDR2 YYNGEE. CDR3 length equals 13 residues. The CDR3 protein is CASSGNSGNTIYF. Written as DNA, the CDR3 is TGTGCCAGCAGCGGTAACTCTGGAAACACCATATATTTT.

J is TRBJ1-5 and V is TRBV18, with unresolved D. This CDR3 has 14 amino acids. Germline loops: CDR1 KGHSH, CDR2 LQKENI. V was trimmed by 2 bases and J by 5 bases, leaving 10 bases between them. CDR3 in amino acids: CASSPEQADQPQHF. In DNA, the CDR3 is TGTGCCAGCTCACCAGAGCAGGCAGATCAGCCCCAGCATTTT.

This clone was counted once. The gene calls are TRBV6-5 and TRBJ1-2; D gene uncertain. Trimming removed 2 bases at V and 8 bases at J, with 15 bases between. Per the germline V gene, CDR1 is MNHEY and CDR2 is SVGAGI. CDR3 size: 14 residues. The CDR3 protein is CASSYDGVPSGYTF. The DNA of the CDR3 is TGTGCCAGCAGTTACGATGGGGTTCCGAGCGGCTACACCTTC.

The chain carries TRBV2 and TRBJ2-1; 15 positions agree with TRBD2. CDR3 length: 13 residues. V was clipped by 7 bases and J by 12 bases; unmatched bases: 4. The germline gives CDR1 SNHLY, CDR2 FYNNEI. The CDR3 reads CASIGLAGGAQFF. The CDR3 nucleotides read TGTGCCAGCATCGGACTAGCGGGAGGGGCGCAGTTCTTC.

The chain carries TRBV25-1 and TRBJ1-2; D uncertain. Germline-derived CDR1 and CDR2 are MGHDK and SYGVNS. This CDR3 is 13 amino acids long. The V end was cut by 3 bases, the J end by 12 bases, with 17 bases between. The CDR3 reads CASSDPFEGRDTF. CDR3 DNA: TGTGCCAGCAGTGATCCGTTTGAGGGTAGGGACACCTTC.

The CDR3 loop is CATGQFDYEQYF. CDR3 bases: TGCGCCACGGGTCAGTTCGATTACGAGCAGTACTTC. The chain couples TRBV5-1 to TRBJ2-7; D remains unclear. Germline-derived CDR1 and CDR2 are SGHRS and YFSETQ. The CDR3 contains 12 residues. V dropped 9 bases and J dropped 4 bases, with 14 bases sitting between them. Looking up the rest from reference TRBV5-1 and TRBJ2-7 gives the full variable domain: KAGVTQTPRYLIKTRGQQVTLSCSPISGHRSVSWYQQTPGQGLQFLFEYFSETQRNKGNFPGRFSGRQFSNSRSEMNVSTLELGDSALYLCATGQFDYEQYFGPGTRLTVT.

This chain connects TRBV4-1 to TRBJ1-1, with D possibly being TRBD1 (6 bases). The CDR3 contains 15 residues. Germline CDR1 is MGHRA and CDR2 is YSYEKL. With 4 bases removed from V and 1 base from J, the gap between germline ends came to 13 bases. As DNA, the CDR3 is TGCGCCAGCAGCCGAGAACAGACAGGGAACACTGAAGCTTTCTTT. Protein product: CASSREQTGNTEAFF.

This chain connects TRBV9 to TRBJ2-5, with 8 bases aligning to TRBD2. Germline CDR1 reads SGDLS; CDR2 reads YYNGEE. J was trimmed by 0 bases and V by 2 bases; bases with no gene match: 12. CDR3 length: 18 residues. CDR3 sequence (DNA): TGTGCCAGCAGCGTGGCTAGCGGGCAAAACTCGTACCAAGAGACCCAGTACTTC. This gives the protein CASSVASGQNSYQETQYF.

In DNA, the CDR3 is TGTGCCAGCAGAAGACAGGGGGGAGACATTCAGTACTTC. It codes for CASRRQGGDIQYF. The rearrangement links TRBV27 to TRBJ2-4; 9 bases line up with TRBD1. This CDR3 spans 13 amino acids. The junction had 5 bases not matched to a gene; V was cut back by 6 bases and J by 8 bases. Germline V gene lookup returns CDR1 MNHEY and CDR2 SMNVEV (reference sequence).

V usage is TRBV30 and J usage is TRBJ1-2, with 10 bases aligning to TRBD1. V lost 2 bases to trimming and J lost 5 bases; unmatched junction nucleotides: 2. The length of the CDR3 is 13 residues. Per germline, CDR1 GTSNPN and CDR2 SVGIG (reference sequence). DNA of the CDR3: TGTGCCTGGAGTCGGGACAGGGGTTATGGCTACACCTTC. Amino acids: CAWSRDRGYGYTF.

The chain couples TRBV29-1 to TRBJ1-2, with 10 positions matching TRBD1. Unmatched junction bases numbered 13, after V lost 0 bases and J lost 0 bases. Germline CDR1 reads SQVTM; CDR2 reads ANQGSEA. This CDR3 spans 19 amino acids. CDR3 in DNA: TGCAGCGTTGAAGACCGCCGGGACAGGGGCCTTACAGCTAACTATGGCTACACCTTC. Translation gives CSVEDRRDRGLTANYGYTF.

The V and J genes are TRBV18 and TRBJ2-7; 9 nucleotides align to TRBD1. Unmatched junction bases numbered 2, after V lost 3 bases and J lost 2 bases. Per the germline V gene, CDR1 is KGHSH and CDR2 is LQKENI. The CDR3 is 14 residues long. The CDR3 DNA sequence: TGTGCCAGCTCACCCGGGACAGGGACCTACGAGCAGTACTTC. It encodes CASSPGTGTYEQYF.

The CDR3 region has the DNA TGTGCCAGCTCACCTGGACAGGCGCGAGGTTATGGCTACACCTTC. Translating gives CASSPGQARGYGYTF. The chain links TRBV18 to TRBJ1-2, with TRBD1 matching 7 bases. Germline CDR1 is KGHSH and CDR2 is LQKENI. V lost 3 bases, J lost 5 bases, and 9 bases stayed unmatched. There are 15 residues in the CDR3.

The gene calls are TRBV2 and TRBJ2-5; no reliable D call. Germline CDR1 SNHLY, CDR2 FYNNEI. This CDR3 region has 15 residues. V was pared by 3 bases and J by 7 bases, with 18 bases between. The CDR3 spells CASSDRAPSTRTQYF. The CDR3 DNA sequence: TGTGCCAGCAGTGATCGGGCGCCTTCTACGAGGACCCAGTACTTC.

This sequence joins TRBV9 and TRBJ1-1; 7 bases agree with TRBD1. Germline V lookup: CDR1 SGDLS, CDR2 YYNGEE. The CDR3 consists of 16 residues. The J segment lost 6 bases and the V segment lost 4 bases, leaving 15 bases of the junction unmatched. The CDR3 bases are TGTGCCAGCAGCCCTTGGACAGGCCTTTTTAGGCCTGAAGCTTTCTTT. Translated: CASSPWTGLFRPEAFF.

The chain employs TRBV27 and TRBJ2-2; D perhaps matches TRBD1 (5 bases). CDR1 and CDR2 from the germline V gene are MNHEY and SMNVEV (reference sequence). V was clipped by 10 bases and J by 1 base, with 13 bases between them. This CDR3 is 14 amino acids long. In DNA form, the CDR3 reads TGTGCCACCCGGAGACAGTTGAACACCGGGGAGCTGTTTTTT. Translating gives CATRRQLNTGELFF.

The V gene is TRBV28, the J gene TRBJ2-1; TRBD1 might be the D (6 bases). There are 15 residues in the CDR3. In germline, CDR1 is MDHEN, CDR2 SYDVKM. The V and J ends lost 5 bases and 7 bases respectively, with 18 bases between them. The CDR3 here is CASSHPDSIWNEQFF. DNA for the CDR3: TGTGCCAGCAGTCACCCGGACAGTATTTGGAATGAGCAGTTCTTC.

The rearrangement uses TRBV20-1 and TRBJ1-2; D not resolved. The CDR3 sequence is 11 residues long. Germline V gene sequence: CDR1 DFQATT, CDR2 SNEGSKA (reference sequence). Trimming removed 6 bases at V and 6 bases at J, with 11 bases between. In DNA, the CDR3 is TGCAGTGCCCCTCCCCCGGATGGCTACACCTTC. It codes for CSAPPPDGYTF.

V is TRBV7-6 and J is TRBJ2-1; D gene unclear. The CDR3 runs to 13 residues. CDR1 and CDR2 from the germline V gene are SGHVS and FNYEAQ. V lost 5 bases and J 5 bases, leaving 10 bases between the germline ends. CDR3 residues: CASSGWRNNEQFF. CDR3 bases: TGTGCCAGCAGCGGATGGAGAAACAATGAGCAGTTCTTC.

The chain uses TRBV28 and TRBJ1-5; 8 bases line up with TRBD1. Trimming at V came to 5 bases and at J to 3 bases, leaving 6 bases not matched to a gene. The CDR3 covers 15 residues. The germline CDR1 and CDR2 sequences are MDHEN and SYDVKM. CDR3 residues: CASSARTGYNQPQHF. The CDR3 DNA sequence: TGTGCCAGCAGTGCCAGGACAGGGTACAATCAGCCCCAGCATTTT.